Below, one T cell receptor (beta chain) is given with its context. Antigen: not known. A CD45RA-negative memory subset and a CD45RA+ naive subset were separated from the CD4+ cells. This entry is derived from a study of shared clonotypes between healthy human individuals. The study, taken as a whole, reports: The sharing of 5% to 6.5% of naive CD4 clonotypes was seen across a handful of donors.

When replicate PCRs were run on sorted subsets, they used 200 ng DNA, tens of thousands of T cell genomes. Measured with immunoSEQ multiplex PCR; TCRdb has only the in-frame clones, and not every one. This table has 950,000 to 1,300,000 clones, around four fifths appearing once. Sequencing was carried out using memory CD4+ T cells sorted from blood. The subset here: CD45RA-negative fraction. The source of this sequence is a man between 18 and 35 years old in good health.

The CDR3 DNA sequence: TGTGCCACCAGCAGATTGTACCAAGAGACCCAGTACTTC. It translates to CATSRLYQETQYF. This chain uses TRBV15 with TRBJ2-5; D is undetermined. Trimming removed 2 bases from V and 0 bases from J, with 4 bases in between. Germline CDR1 is LNHNV and CDR2 is YYDKDF (reference sequence). This CDR3 has 13 amino acids.